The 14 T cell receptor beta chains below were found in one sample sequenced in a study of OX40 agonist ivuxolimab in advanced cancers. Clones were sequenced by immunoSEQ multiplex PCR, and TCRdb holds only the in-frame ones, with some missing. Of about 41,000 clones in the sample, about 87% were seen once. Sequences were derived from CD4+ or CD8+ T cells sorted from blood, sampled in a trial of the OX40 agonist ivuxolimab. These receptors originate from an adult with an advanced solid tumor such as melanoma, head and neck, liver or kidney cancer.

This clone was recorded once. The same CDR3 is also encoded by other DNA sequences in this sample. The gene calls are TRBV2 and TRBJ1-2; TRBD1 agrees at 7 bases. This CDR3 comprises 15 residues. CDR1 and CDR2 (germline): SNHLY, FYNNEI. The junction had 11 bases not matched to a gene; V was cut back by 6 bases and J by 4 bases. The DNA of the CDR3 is TGTGCCAGCAGGCCACAAAGACAGGGCATCTATGGCTACACCTTC. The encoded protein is CASRPQRQGIYGYTF. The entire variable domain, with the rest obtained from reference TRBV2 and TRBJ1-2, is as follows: EPEVTQTPSHQVTQMGQEVILRCVPISNHLYFYWYRQILGQKVEFLVSFYNNEISEKSEIFDDQFSVERPDGSNFTLKIRSTKLEDSAMYFCASRPQRQGIYGYTFGSGTRLTVV.

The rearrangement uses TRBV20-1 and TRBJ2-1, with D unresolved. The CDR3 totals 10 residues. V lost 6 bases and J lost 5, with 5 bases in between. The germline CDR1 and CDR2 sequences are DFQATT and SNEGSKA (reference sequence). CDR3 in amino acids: CSADNNEQFF. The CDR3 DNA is TGCAGTGCCGACAACAATGAGCAGTTCTTC.

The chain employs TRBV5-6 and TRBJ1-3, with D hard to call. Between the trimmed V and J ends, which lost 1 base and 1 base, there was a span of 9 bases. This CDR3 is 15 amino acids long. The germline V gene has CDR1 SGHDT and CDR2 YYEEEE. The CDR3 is CASSLSPLSGNTIYF. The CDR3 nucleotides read TGTGCCAGCAGCTTGTCTCCGTTATCTGGAAACACCATATATTTT. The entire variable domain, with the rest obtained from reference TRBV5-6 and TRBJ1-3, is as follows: DAGVTQSPTHLIKTRGQQVTLRCSPKSGHDTVSWYQQALGQGPQFIFQYYEEEERQRGNFPDRFSGHQFPNYSSELNVNALLLGDSALYLCASSLSPLSGNTIYFGEGSWLTVV.

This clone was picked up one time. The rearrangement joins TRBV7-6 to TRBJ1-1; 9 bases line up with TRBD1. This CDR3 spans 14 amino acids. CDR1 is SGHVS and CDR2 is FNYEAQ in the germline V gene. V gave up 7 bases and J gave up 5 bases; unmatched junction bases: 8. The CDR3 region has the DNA TGTGCCAGCACTTCGGGACAGGGAGTTACTGAAGCTTTCTTT. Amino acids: CASTSGQGVTEAFF.

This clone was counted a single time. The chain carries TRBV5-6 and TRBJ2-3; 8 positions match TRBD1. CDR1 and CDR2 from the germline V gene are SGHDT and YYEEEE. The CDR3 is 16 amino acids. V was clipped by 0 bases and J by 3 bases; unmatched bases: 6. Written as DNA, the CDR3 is TGTGCCAGCAGCTTGGCCGGACAGGGTTGGACAGATACGCAGTATTTT. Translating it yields CASSLAGQGWTDTQYF.

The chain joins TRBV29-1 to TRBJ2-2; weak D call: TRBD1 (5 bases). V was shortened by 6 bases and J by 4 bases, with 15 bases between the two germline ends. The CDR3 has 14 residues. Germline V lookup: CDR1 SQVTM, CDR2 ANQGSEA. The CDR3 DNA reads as TGCAGCGTCTGGGGCCCCGGAAGCACCGGGGAGCTGTTTTTT. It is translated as CSVWGPGSTGELFF.

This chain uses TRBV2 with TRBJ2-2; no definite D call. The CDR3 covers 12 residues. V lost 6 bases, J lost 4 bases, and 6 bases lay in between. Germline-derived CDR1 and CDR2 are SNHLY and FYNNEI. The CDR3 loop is CASRLITGELFF. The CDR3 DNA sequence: TGTGCCAGCAGGCTAATCACCGGGGAGCTGTTTTTT.

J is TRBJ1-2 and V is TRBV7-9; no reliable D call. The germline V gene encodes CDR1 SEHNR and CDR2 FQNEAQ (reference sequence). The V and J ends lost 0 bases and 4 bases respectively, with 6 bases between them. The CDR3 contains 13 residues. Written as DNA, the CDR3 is TGTGCCAGCAGCTTAGCTGTCCTCTATGGCTACACCTTC. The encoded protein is CASSLAVLYGYTF.

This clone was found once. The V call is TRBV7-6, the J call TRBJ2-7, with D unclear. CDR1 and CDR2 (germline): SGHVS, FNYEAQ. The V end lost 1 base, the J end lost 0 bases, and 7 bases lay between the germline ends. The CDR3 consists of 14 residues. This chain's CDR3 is CASSLGSSSYEQYF. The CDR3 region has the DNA TGTGCCAGCAGCTTAGGATCAAGCTCCTACGAGCAGTACTTC. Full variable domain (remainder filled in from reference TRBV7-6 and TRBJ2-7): GAGVSQSPRYKVTKRGQDVALRCDPISGHVSLYWYRQALGQGPEFLTYFNYEAQQDKSGLPNDRFSAERPEGSISTLTIQRTEQRDSAMYRCASSLGSSSYEQYFGPGTRLTVT.

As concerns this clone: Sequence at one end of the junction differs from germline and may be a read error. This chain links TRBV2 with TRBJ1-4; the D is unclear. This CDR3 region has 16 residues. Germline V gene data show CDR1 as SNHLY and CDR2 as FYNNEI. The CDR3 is CASSEWNQRIKMNVVF. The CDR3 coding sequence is TGTGCCAGCAGTGAATGGAACCAGAGGATTAAAATGAACGTGGTTTTT.

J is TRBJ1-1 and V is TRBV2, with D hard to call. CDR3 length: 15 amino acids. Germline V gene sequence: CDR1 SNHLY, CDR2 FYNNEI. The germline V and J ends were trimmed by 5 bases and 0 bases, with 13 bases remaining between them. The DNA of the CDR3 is TGTGCCAGCAGTTTAGGTGTAACATTGAACACTGAAGCTTTCTTT. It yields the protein CASSLGVTLNTEAFF.

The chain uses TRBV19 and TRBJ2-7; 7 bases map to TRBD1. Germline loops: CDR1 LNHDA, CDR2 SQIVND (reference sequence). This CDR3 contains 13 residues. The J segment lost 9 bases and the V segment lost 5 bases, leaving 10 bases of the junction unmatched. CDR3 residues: CASSPRQGQGQYF. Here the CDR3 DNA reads TGTGCCAGTAGTCCACGACAGGGCCAGGGGCAGTACTTC.

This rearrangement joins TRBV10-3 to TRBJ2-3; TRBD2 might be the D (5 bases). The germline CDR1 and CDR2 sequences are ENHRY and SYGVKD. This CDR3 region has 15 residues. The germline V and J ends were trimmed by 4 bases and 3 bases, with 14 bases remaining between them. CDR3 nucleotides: TGTGCCATCAGTGTGGCGGCACCGGGGACAGATACGCAGTATTTT. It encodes CAISVAAPGTDTQYF.

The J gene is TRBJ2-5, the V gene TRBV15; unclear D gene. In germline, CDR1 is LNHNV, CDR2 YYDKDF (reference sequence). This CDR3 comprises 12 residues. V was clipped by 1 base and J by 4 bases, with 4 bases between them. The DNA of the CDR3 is TGTGCCACCAGCAGAGGGGTAGAGACCCAGTACTTC. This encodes CATSRGVETQYF.